This T cell receptor beta chain was sequenced during a study of T cells in Graves' hyperthyroidism and ophthalmopathy. Overall study: Prior to any treatment, at the point of initial diagnosis, peripheral blood was collected. Study results and limitations: A 13 V-J model separated ophthalmopathy from stable hyperthyroidism. Also found in blood were most expanded thyroid clonotypes above 0.001.

This clonotype appeared many times. Its antigen is not identified. RNA transcripts provided the source from which TCR beta CDR3 regions were amplified. The TCR CDR3 was amplified in a first-round RT-PCR using the HTBI primer set. TCRdb passed the multiplex PCR reads through MiXCR, listing each CDR3 protein once. This sample has 600,000 or so distinct CDR3 sequences, with over 12% found just once. The source of this sequence is a woman aged 18-29 years with Graves' ophthalmopathy. Material for sequencing was blood.

CDR3 bases: TGCAGTGCTAGAGATCTTCTCCGGGGGAAGGCCAACGTCCTGACTTTC. The encoded protein is CSARDLLRGKANVLTF. The chain employs TRBV20-1 and TRBJ2-6, with a possible D match to TRBD2 (6 bases). The CDR3 covers 16 residues. The V and J ends lost 0 bases and 6 bases respectively, with 15 bases between them. The germline V gene encodes CDR1 DFQATT and CDR2 SNEGSKA (reference sequence).